This T cell receptor beta chain stems from a study of cytomegalovirus exposure and HLA in healthy donors. The study's findings and limits: Immune exposure information comprised only CMV serostatus. Accurate predictions that matched the HLA-A and HLA-B alleles of most subjects were reportedly made from TCR beta sequences. The productive fraction for most TCR beta V segments was about 90% or about 30% in an earlier analysis. Overall, roughly 170 TCR beta chains were annotated as cytomegalovirus-associated.

The PCR had 60 Vbeta and 13 Jbeta primers. Measured with immunoSEQ multiplex PCR; TCRdb has only the in-frame clones, and not every one. The table shows 100,000 to 150,000 clones, with roughly 86% occurring only once. This clone has a handful of counts. The antigen is not known. This CDR3 contains 14 residues. Trimming shortened V by 7 bases and J by 6 bases, and 15 bases separated the two germline ends. The germline V gene has CDR1 SGHAT and CDR2 FQNNGV. The origin of this receptor is a man between 18 and 35 years old in good health and CMV-seronegative. Specimen: PBMCs. The chain uses TRBV11-2 and TRBJ2-2, with D perhaps matching TRBD1 (6 bases). The CDR3 region has the DNA TGTGCCAGCAACCTTCCGGGACACCCCGGGGAGCTGTTTTTT. It codes for CASNLPGHPGELFF.